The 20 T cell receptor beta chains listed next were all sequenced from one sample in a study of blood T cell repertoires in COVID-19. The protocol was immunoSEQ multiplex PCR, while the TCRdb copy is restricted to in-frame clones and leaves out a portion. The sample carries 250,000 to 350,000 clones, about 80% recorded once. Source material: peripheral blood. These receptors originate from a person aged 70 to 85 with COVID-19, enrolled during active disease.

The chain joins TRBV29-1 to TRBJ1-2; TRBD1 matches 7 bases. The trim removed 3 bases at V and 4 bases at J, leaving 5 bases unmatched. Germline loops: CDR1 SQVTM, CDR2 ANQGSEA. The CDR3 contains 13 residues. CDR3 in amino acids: CSVDTRDSYGYTF. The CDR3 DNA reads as TGCAGCGTTGATACCCGGGACAGCTATGGCTACACCTTC. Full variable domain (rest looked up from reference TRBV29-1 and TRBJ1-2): SAVISQKPSRDICQRGTSLTIQCQVDSQVTMMFWYRQQPGQSLTLIATANQGSEATYESGFVIDKFPISRPNLTFSTLTVSNMSPEDSSIYLCSVDTRDSYGYTFGSGTRLTVV.

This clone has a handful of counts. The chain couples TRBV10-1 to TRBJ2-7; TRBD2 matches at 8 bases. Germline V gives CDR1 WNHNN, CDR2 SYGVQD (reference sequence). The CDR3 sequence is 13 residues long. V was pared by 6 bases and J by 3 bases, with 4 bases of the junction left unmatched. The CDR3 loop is CASRGTSNYEQYF. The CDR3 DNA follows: TGCGCCAGCAGAGGGACTAGTAACTACGAGCAGTACTTC.

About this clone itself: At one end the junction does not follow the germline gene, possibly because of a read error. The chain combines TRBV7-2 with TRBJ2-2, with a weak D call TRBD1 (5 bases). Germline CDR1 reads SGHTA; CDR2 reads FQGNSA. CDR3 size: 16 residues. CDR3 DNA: TGTGCCAGCAGCTTAGCGTCCAGGGCGAACGCCGGGGAGCTGTTTTTT. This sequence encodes CASSLASRANAGELFF.

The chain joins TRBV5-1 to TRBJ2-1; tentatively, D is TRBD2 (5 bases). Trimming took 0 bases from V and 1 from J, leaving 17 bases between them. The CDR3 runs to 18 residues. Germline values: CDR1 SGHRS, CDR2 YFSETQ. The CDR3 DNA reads TGCGCCAGCAGCTTGGGGACTCGACCTTCGAATTCCTACAATGAGCAGTTCTTC. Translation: CASSLGTRPSNSYNEQFF.

Written as DNA, the CDR3 is TGTGCCAGCTCACCCAAAAGCGAGTCGTACGAGCAGTACTTC. Its protein is CASSPKSESYEQYF. The rearrangement links TRBV18 to TRBJ2-7; D not resolved. Germline loops: CDR1 KGHSH, CDR2 LQKENI. The CDR3 has 14 amino acids. Trimming stripped 3 bases from V and 4 bases from J, with 13 bases between.

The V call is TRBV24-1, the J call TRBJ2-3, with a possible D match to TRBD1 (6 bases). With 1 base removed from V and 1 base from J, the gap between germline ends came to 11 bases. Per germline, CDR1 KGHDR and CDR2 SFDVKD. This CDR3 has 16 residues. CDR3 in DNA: TGTGCCACCAGTGATTTCAGGGGATTTGGCACAGATACGCAGTATTTT. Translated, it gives CATSDFRGFGTDTQYF.

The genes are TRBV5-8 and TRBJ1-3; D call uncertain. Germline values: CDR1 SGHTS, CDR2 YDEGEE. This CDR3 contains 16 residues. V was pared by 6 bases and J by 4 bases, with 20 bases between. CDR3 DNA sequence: TGTGCCAGCAACGATCAAGCCCGGGTCCGAGGAAACACCATATATTTT. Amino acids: CASNDQARVRGNTIYF.

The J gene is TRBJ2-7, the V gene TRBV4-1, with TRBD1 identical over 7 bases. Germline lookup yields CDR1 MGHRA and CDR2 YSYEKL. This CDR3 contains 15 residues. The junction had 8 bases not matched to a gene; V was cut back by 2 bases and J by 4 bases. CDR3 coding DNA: TGCGCCAGCAGCCAAACGGGACAGAATAAGTACGAGCAGTACTTC. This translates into CASSQTGQNKYEQYF.

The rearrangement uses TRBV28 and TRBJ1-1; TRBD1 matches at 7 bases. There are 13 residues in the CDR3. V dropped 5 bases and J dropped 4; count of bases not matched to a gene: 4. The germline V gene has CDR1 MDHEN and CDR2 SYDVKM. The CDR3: CASSEGQLTEAFF. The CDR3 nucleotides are TGTGCCAGCAGTGAGGGACAGCTCACTGAAGCTTTCTTT.

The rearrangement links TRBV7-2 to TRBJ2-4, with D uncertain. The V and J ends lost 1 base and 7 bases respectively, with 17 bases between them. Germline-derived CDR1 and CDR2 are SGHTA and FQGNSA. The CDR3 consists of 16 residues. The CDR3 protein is CASSLESPYPSNIQYF. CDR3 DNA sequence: TGTGCCAGCAGCTTAGAAAGTCCCTATCCCTCCAACATTCAGTACTTC.

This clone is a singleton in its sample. The CDR3 sequence is CASSLRDRSRETQYF. The CDR3 DNA is TGTGCCAGTAGTCTCCGGGACAGGTCTAGGGAGACCCAGTACTTC. This sequence joins TRBV19 and TRBJ2-5; 8 bases align to TRBD1. Germline trimming cut 5 bases from V and 5 bases from J; bases unmatched to any gene: 10. This CDR3 is 15 amino acids long. CDR1 LNHDA and CDR2 SQIVND come from the germline V gene (reference sequence).

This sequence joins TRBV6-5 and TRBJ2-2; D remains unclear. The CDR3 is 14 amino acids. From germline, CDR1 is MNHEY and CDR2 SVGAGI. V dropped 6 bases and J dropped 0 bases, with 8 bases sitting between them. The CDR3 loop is CASSPTANTGELFF. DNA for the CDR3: TGTGCCAGCAGCCCCACAGCGAACACCGGGGAGCTGTTTTTT.

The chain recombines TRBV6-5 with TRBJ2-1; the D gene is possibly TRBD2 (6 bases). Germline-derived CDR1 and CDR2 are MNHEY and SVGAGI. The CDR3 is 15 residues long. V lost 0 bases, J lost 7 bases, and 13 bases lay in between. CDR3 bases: TGTGCCAGCAGTTACTCGAGGGGACTCCTGAATGAGCAGTTCTTC. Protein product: CASSYSRGLLNEQFF.

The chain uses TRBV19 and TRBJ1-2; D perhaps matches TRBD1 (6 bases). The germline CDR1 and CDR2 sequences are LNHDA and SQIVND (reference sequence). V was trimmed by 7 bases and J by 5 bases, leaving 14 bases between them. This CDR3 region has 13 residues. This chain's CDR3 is CASKRGAIYGYTF. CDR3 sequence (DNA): TGTGCCAGTAAACGGGGGGCGATATATGGCTACACCTTC.

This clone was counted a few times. The CDR3 sequence is CASSDSEGAKGSSYEQYF. The CDR3 coding sequence is TGTGCCAGCAGTGACTCGGAAGGGGCGAAGGGAAGCTCCTACGAGCAGTACTTC. The chain recombines TRBV6-4 with TRBJ2-7; D possibly corresponds to TRBD1 (5 bases). V shed 0 bases and J shed 0 bases, with 18 bases lying between them. The V gene's germline CDR1 is MRHNA and CDR2 SNTAGT. The CDR3 spans 18 residues.

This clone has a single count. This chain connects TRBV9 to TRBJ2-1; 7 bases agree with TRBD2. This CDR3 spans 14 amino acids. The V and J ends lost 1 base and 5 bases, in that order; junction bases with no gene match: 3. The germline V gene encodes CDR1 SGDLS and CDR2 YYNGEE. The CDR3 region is CASSVSGADNEQFF. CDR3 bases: TGTGCCAGCAGCGTAAGCGGGGCAGACAATGAGCAGTTCTTC.

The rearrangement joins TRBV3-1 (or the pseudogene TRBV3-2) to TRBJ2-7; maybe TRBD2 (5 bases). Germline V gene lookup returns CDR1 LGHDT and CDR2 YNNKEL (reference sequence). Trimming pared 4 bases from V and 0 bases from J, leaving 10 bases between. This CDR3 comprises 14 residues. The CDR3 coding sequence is TGTGCCAGCAGCCCCTGGGGAGACTCCTACGAGCAGTACTTC. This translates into CASSPWGDSYEQYF.

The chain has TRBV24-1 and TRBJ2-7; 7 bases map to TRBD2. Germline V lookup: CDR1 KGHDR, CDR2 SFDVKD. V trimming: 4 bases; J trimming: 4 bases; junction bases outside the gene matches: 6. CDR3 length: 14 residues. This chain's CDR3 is CATSESGGRYEQYF. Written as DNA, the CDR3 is TGTGCCACCAGTGAGTCGGGAGGACGGTACGAGCAGTACTTC.

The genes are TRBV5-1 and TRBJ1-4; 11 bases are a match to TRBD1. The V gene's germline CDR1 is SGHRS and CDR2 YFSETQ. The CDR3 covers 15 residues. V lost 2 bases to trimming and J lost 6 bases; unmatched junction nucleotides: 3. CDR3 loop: CASSFTGQGDEKLFF. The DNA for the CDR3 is TGCGCCAGCAGCTTCACGGGACAGGGGGATGAAAAACTGTTTTTT.

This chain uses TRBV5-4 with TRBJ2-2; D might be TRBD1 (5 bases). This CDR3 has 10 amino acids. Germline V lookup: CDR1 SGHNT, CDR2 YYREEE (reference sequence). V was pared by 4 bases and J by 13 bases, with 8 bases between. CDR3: CASSDRGLFF. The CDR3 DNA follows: TGTGCCAGCAGCGATAGGGGGCTGTTTTTT.